This entry lists 30 T cell receptor beta chains sequenced from one sample in a study of Graves' ophthalmopathy and Graves' hyperthyroidism. Amplified TCR beta CDR3 regions were obtained using RNA transcripts as template. RT-PCR in the first round used HTBI primers; a second-round multiplex PCR followed. TCRdb redid the calling of the multiplex PCR reads with MiXCR, one entry per CDR3 protein. This sample has 450,000 to 600,000 distinct CDR3 sequences, with under 45% found just once. Sequencing was carried out using peripheral blood or thyroid tissue (not recorded which). Source of these receptors: an adult man with Graves' hyperthyroidism.

This clonotype appeared many times. The chain employs TRBV9 and TRBJ1-4; maybe TRBD1 (6 bases). Germline loops: CDR1 SGDLS, CDR2 YYNGEE. V lost 4 bases and J 6 bases, leaving 16 bases between the germline ends. The CDR3 covers 15 residues. This CDR3 is CASSRGGRQDEKLFF. CDR3 in DNA: TGTGCCAGCAGCAGGGGGGGCAGGCAGGATGAAAAACTGTTTTTT.

There are many counts of this clonotype. This rearrangement joins TRBV4-2 to TRBJ1-5, with unresolved D. Germline loops: CDR1 LGHNA, CDR2 YNFKEQ. This CDR3 comprises 16 residues. Trimming removed 2 bases at V and 6 bases at J, with 17 bases between. The CDR3 sequence: CASSQTFSSSFQPQHF. Here the CDR3 DNA reads TGTGCCAGCAGCCAAACGTTTTCAAGCAGCTTTCAGCCCCAGCATTTT.

The sample holds many counts of this clonotype. The chain joins TRBV7-9 to TRBJ1-3; the match to TRBD1 covers 7 bases. This CDR3 has 14 amino acids. CDR1 SEHNR and CDR2 FQNEAQ come from the germline V gene (reference sequence). With 8 bases clipped from V and 4 bases from J, the junction kept 8 bases outside the gene matches. DNA of the CDR3: TGTGCCAGCGGAGGGCAGGGGGTCGGAAACACCATATATTTT. It translates to CASGGQGVGNTIYF.

This clonotype was recorded at least ten times. The chain carries TRBV10-3 and TRBJ1-5; D possibly corresponds to TRBD1 (6 bases). Trimming stripped 10 bases from V and 9 bases from J, with 16 bases between. CDR1 and CDR2 (germline): ENHRY, SYGVKD. The CDR3 consists of 12 residues. CDR3 DNA sequence: TGTGCCACACAGGGTGGCCTGGGGCCCCAGCATTTT. Its translation: CATQGGLGPQHF.

The table lists this clonotype with many counts. The chain couples TRBV10-3 to TRBJ1-1; the D gene is possibly TRBD1 (6 bases). The germline gives CDR1 ENHRY, CDR2 SYGVKD. The CDR3 is 17 residues long. Trimming removed 6 bases at V and 6 bases at J, with 26 bases between. Here the CDR3 DNA reads TGTGCCATCAGAGCCGACAGGTCTGGGAACCCGAGGGCTGAAGCTTTCTTT. Amino acids: CAIRADRSGNPRAEAFF.

Worth noting for this clonotype: Germline and junction disagree at one end, which may indicate a read error. The V gene is TRBV24-1, the J gene TRBJ2-2; TRBD2 matches 8 bases. CDR1 KGHDR and CDR2 SFDVKD come from the germline V gene. This CDR3 contains 15 residues. The CDR3 sequence is CASSYGGGPPGELFF. The CDR3 DNA sequence: TGTGCCAGCAGTTATGGCGGGGGGCCCCCCGGGGAGCTGTTTTTT.

This clonotype has a count of ten or more. V is TRBV3-1 and J is TRBJ2-5; D unclear. The CDR3 length is 14 residues. Looked up from germline, CDR1 is LGHDT and CDR2 is YNNKEL (reference sequence). The germline V and J ends were trimmed by 3 bases and 0 bases, with 8 bases remaining between them. The CDR3 DNA reads TGTGCCAGCAGCCATACGACCCACCAAGAGACCCAGTACTTC. Its translation: CASSHTTHQETQYF.

The rearrangement joins TRBV9 to TRBJ1-4; D gene uncertain. V shed 4 bases and J shed 10 bases, with 11 bases lying between them. The germline V gene encodes CDR1 SGDLS and CDR2 YYNGEE. This CDR3 contains 12 residues. The CDR3 reads CASSPLFGKLFF. The CDR3 region has the DNA TGTGCCAGCAGCCCCTTATTCGGAAAACTGTTTTTT.

The J gene is TRBJ2-3, the V gene TRBV5-1; D is uncertain. Germline loops: CDR1 SGHRS, CDR2 YFSETQ. The CDR3 is made up of 13 amino acids. V lost 5 bases and J lost 6, with 13 bases in between. CDR3 nucleotide sequence: TGCGCCAGCAGTCAATTTGGTAAGGATACGCAGTATTTT. Protein sequence: CASSQFGKDTQYF.

The chain is built from TRBV7-9 and TRBJ1-6; no clear D. Trimming shortened V by 4 bases and J by 8 bases, and 15 bases separated the two germline ends. Germline V gives CDR1 SEHNR, CDR2 FQNEAQ (reference sequence). The CDR3 sequence is 15 residues long. This CDR3 reads CASSSDDGAYSPLHF. CDR3 DNA: TGTGCCAGCAGCTCGGACGACGGTGCTTATTCACCCCTCCACTTT.

This clonotype was counted many times. The V and J genes are TRBV7-3 and TRBJ1-1; possibly TRBD1 for D (5 bases). Germline V gene sequence: CDR1 SGHTA, CDR2 FQGTGA. CDR3 length: 13 amino acids. V was shortened by 4 bases and J by 3 bases, with 9 bases between the two germline ends. CDR3 sequence: CASSSGGDTEAFF. CDR3 nucleotide sequence: TGTGCCAGCAGCTCCGGAGGGGACACTGAAGCTTTCTTT.

In the case of this clonotype: Given a much more abundant clone one base away, this may be a read error. Because it lacks the conserved phenylalanine or tryptophan at the end, this CDR3 is likely a read error. The DNA is omitted, as the CDR3 cannot be located on it reliably, and the CDR3 follows TCRdb's listing. The chain couples TRBV19 to TRBJ1-6; the table gives TRBD1 as D, unverified against the DNA. Per the germline V gene, CDR1 is LNHDA and CDR2 is SQIVND (reference sequence). The CDR3 has 19 amino acids, counting both end residues. The CDR3 reads CASSIYFGQTGSYNSPLHL.

There are many counts of this clonotype. The chain employs TRBV28 and TRBJ2-7; D might be TRBD1 (6 bases). Germline-derived CDR1 and CDR2 are MDHEN and SYDVKM. V lost 6 bases to trimming and J lost 1 base, with 13 bases between them. The CDR3 covers 14 residues. The CDR3 DNA follows: TGTGCCAGCAGCTTACCAGGGGCATCCTACGAGCAGTACTTC. Translated: CASSLPGASYEQYF. Full variable domain (rest looked up from reference TRBV28 and TRBJ2-7): DVKVTQSSRYLVKRTGEKVFLECVQDMDHENMFWYRQDPGLGLRLIYFSYDVKMKEKGDIPEGYSVSREKKERFSLILESASTNQTSMYLCASSLPGASYEQYFGPGTRLTVT.

The V call is TRBV20-1, the J call TRBJ2-1, with D perhaps assigned TRBD1 or TRBD2 (5 bases each). CDR1 is DFQATT, CDR2 SNEGSKA, per germline (reference sequence). This CDR3 comprises 12 residues. The ends were cut back, 0 bases at V and 15 bases at J, with 15 bases in the middle. The CDR3 loop reads CSARDGARDAFF. For the CDR3, the DNA is TGCAGTGCTAGAGATGGAGCCAGGGACGCGTTCTTC.

This clonotype was counted between two and nine times. The chain carries TRBV7-9 and TRBJ1-1, with TRBD1 matching 9 bases. Germline CDR1 SEHNR, CDR2 FQNEAQ (reference sequence). V was clipped by 4 bases and J by 4 bases; unmatched bases: 4. CDR3 length: 14 amino acids. CDR3 sequence reads: CASSSLDRGTEAFF. CDR3 sequence (DNA): TGTGCCAGCAGCTCCCTGGACAGGGGCACTGAAGCTTTCTTT.

The chain is built from TRBV24-1 and TRBJ2-7, with 7 bases that match TRBD2. Trimming cost V 3 bases and J 7 bases; bases outside gene matches: 11. This CDR3 is 15 amino acids long. Germline V gene lookup returns CDR1 KGHDR and CDR2 SFDVKD. The CDR3, as DNA: TGTGCCACCAGTGATATCAGCGGGGCTTGGAATGAGCAGTACTTC. Protein sequence: CATSDISGAWNEQYF.

The table lists this clonotype with a few counts. The rearrangement uses TRBV6-5 and TRBJ1-1, with TRBD1 matching 7 bases. The CDR3 is 16 amino acids. V trimming: 0 bases; J trimming: 1 base; junction bases outside the gene matches: 5. Per germline, CDR1 MNHEY and CDR2 SVGAGI. DNA for the CDR3: TGTGCCAGCAGTTACTCGACAGGGATGGCGAACACTGAAGCTTTCTTT. The encoded protein is CASSYSTGMANTEAFF.

This clonotype was picked up one time. The chain uses TRBV10-3 and TRBJ2-6; perhaps TRBD2 as D (7 bases). The germline gives CDR1 ENHRY, CDR2 SYGVKD. Trimming took 10 bases from V and 4 from J, leaving 29 bases between them. CDR3 length: 19 amino acids. The CDR3: CASSQDPAGAGAGANVLTF. CDR3 DNA: TGTGCCAGCTCACAAGACCCGGCGGGGGCGGGGGCCGGGGCCAACGTCCTGACTTTC.

Ten or more counts support this clonotype. V gene TRBV2 combines with J gene TRBJ1-1; unclear D gene. Germline V CDR1 and CDR2: SNHLY, FYNNEI. The CDR3 consists of 15 residues. Trimming took off 5 bases at V and 0 bases at J, with 13 bases between the two ends. The CDR3 nucleotides are TGTGCCAGCAGTCTTCTCTCAGAGATGAACACTGAAGCTTTCTTT. Translated, it gives CASSLLSEMNTEAFF.

The table lists this clonotype with a few counts. The chain is built from TRBV7-3 and TRBJ2-1, with a weak D call TRBD2 (5 bases). The CDR3 is 13 amino acids. The germline V gene encodes CDR1 SGHTA and CDR2 FQGTGA. V dropped 4 bases and J dropped 6 bases, with 10 bases sitting between them. The CDR3 DNA is TGTGCCAGCAGCTACGGGGATTTCAATGAGCAGTTCTTC. It codes for CASSYGDFNEQFF.

This clonotype has a handful of counts. The J gene is TRBJ1-2, the V gene TRBV5-5; D ambiguous. CDR1 is SGHKS, CDR2 YYEKEE, per germline (reference sequence). The CDR3 consists of 16 residues. Trimming took off 2 bases at V and 0 bases at J, with 14 bases between the two ends. Written as DNA, the CDR3 is TGTGCCAGCAGCTTAACTGGCCGGGGAGCTAACTATGGCTACACCTTC. Its protein product is CASSLTGRGANYGYTF.

The chain uses TRBV2 and TRBJ2-2; 9 bases fit TRBD2. CDR3 length: 17 residues. Germline values: CDR1 SNHLY, CDR2 FYNNEI. The V gene end was trimmed by 5 bases and the J gene end by 7 bases; junction bases not matched to a gene: 14. CDR3 bases: TGTGCCAGCAGTTACTCTTTAGCGGGGGTAAATATCGGGGAGCTGTTTTTT. It codes for CASSYSLAGVNIGELFF.

V and J are TRBV29-1 and TRBJ1-1; 7 bases map to TRBD1. V trimming: 6 bases; J trimming: 1 base; junction bases outside the gene matches: 29. This CDR3 contains 21 residues. Germline V lookup: CDR1 SQVTM, CDR2 ANQGSEA. The CDR3 loop reads CSVKPQETYRQGRIPNTEAFF. The CDR3 nucleotides are TGCAGCGTCAAACCCCAAGAGACCTACCGACAGGGAAGGATCCCGAACACTGAAGCTTTCTTT.

The chain couples TRBV7-9 to TRBJ1-4; 7 bases are a match to TRBD1. V lost 5 bases to trimming and J lost 4 bases; unmatched junction nucleotides: 7. The germline V gene encodes CDR1 SEHNR and CDR2 FQNEAQ (reference sequence). This CDR3 has 15 amino acids. The CDR3, as DNA: TGTGCCAGCAGCCTAAGATCAGGGGGTAATGAAAAACTGTTTTTT. It yields the protein CASSLRSGGNEKLFF. Full variable domain (rest looked up from reference TRBV7-9 and TRBJ1-4): DTGVSQNPRHKITKRGQNVTFRCDPISEHNRLYWYRQTLGQGPEFLTYFQNEAQLEKSRLLSDRFSAERPKGSFSTLEIQRTEQGDSAMYLCASSLRSGGNEKLFFGSGTQLSVL.

Turning to this clonotype: This could be a read error, since a much larger clone is one nucleotide away. The gene calls are TRBV7-9 and TRBJ2-2; no reliable D call. Germline V gives CDR1 SEHNR, CDR2 FQNEAQ (reference sequence). The CDR3 is made up of 14 amino acids. V was pared by 5 bases and J by 3 bases, with 10 bases between. CDR3 sequence (DNA): TGTGCCAGCAGCCCCGGACCGCACACCGGGGAGCTGTTTTTT. It yields the protein CASSPGPHTGELFF.

V gene TRBV2 combines with J gene TRBJ1-5, with D tentatively TRBD1 (5 bases). There are 15 residues in the CDR3. Looked up from germline, CDR1 is SNHLY and CDR2 is FYNNEI. The V and J ends lost 5 bases and 2 bases respectively, with 13 bases between them. The CDR3 sequence: CASSRWGGGNQPQHF. Here the CDR3 DNA reads TGTGCCAGCAGTCGATGGGGGGGGGGCAATCAGCCCCAGCATTTT.

This clonotype was seen many times. V is TRBV29-1 and J is TRBJ2-7; the match to TRBD1 covers 9 bases. CDR1 is SQVTM, CDR2 ANQGSEA, per germline. After removal of 6 bases from V and 5 bases from J, the junction contained 8 bases not matched to a gene. The CDR3 runs 13 residues. The CDR3 DNA is TGCAGCGTCGCGGGACAGGGCGTCCACGAGCAGTACTTC. It yields the protein CSVAGQGVHEQYF.

There are a few counts of this clonotype. The junction departs from germline at one end; a sequencing error may be responsible. The J gene is TRBJ2-2, the V gene TRBV19; the D is unclear. The CDR3 runs to 14 residues. Per the germline V gene, CDR1 is LNHDA and CDR2 is SQIVND (reference sequence). The DNA for the CDR3 is TGTGCCAGTAGTACGCGGCAGCCGAACAATGAGCAGTTTTTT. Its protein is CASSTRQPNNEQFF.

Concerning this clonotype itself: A much more abundant neighbour one base away suggests this may be a read error. The chain links TRBV4-2 to TRBJ1-3; TRBD1 might be the D (5 bases). The CDR3 loop spans 15 amino acids. Germline V gives CDR1 LGHNA, CDR2 YNFKEQ. The V end lost 0 bases, the J end lost 4 bases, and 10 bases lay between the germline ends. The CDR3 loop reads CASSQDGGGGNTIYF. CDR3 nucleotide sequence: TGTGCCAGCAGCCAAGATGGGGGGGGAGGAAACACCATATATTTT.

This clonotype was seen a single time. The CDR3 does not end in the conserved phenylalanine or tryptophan, so this is likely a read error. J is TRBJ2-2 and V is TRBV7-9; TRBD1 aligns across 7 bases. Trimming took 2 bases from V and 6 from J; bases not matched to a gene: 3. The germline gives CDR1 SEHNR, CDR2 FQNEAQ (reference sequence). The CDR3 has 14 amino acids. Here the CDR3 reads CASSLPGGAGELFC. The CDR3 bases are TGTGCCAGCAGCTTACCAGGGGGTGCCGGGGAGCTGTTTTGT.